Detailed here is one TCR beta chain. Its antigen remains unknown. Template material for amplifying TCR beta CDR3 regions consisted of RNA transcripts. The HTBI primer set served for first-round RT-PCR of the TCR CDR3. TCRdb itself ran the multiplex PCR reads through MiXCR, one entry per CDR3 protein. This table holds 750,000 to 950,000 distinct CDR3 sequences, 38% found once. The sample is drawn from a study of T cells in Graves' hyperthyroidism and ophthalmopathy. Study-level results: Progression to ophthalmopathy was predicted a median of roughly 6.5 months early. The blood repertoire included most of the expanded thyroid clonotypes above 0.001.

Uncontrolled infection, other autoimmune disease, pregnancy or lactation barred patients from enrollment. Sequencing used blood. This sequence originates from a young man with Graves' hyperthyroidism.

CDR3 coding DNA: TGTGCCAGCAGTTACATCTCGGGGGGCACTGAAGCTTTCTTT. Encoded protein: CASSYISGGTEAFF. The rearrangement uses TRBV9 and TRBJ1-1, with D maybe TRBD1 (5 bases). Trimming took off 5 bases at V and 4 bases at J, with 15 bases between the two ends. The germline V gene encodes CDR1 SGDLS and CDR2 YYNGEE. The CDR3 covers 14 residues.